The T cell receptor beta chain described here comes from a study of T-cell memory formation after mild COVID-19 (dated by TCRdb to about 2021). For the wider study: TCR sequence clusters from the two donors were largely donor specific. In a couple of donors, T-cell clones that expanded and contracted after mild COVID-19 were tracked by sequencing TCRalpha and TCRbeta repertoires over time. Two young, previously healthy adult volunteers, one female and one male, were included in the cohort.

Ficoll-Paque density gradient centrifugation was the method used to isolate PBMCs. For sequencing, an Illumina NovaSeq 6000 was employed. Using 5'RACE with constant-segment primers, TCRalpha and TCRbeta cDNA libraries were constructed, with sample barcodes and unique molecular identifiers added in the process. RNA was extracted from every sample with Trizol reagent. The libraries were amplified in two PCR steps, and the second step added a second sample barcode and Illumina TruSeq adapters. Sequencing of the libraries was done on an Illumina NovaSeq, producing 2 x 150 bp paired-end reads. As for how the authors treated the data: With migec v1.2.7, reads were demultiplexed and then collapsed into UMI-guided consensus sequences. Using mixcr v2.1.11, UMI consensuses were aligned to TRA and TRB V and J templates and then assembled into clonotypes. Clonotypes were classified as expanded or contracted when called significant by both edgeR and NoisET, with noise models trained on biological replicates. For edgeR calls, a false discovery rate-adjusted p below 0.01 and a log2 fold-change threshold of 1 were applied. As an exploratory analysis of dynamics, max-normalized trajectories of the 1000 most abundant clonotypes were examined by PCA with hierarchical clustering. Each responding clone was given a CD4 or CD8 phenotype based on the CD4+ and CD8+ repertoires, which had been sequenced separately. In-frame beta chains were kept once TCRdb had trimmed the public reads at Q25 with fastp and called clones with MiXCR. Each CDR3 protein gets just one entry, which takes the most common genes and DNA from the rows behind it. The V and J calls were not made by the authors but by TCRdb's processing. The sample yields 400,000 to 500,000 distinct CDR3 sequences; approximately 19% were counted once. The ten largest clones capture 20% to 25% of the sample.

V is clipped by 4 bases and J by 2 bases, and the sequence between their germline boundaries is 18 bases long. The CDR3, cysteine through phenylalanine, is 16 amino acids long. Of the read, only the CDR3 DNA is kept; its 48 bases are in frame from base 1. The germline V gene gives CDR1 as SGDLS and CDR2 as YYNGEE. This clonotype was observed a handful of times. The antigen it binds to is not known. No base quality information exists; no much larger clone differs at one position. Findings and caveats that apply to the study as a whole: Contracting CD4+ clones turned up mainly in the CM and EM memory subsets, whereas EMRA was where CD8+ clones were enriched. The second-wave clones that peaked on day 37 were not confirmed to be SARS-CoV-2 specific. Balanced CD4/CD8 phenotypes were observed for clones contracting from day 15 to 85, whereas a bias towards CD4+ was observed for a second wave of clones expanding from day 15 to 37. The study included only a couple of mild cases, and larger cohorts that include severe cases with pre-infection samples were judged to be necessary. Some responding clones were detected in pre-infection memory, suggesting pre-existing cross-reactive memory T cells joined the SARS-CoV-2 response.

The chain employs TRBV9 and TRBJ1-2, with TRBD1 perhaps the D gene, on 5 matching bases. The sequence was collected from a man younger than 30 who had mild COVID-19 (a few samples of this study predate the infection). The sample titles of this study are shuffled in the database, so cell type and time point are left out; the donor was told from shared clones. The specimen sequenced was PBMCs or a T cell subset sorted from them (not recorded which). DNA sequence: TGTGCCAGCAGCTCCGTTGGAGGGGCTCTGAACTATGGCTACACCTTC. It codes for CASSSVGGALNYGYTF.